The TCR beta chain under discussion was sequenced for a study of shared clonotypes between healthy human individuals. Assay used: immunoSEQ multiplex PCR; TCRdb lists only in-frame clones, some missing. This table holds around 350,000 clones, around 70% found once. CDR3 length equals 12 residues. Germline trimming cut 3 bases from V and 5 bases from J; bases unmatched to any gene: 4. CDR1 and CDR2 (germline): SQVTM, ANQGSEA. The sequencing sample was made of memory CD4+ T cells sorted from blood. Indicated subset: CD45RA-negative fraction. The chain couples TRBV29-1 to TRBJ2-7, with 7 bases matching TRBD1. The receptor's source is a man aged 25-40 years in good health. The CDR3 loop is CSVELQGDEQYF. In nucleotides, the CDR3 is TGCAGCGTTGAGTTGCAGGGGGACGAGCAGTACTTC.